This T cell receptor (beta chain) was sequenced in a study of CD8 T cells in Susac syndrome (dated by TCRdb to about 2019). About the study as a whole: Whether CD8+ T cell activation and differentiation in Susac syndrome was antigen driven was tested using repertoire sequencing. Clonality of the CD8+ T cell repertoire was compared between eleven to twelve healthy donors, roughly 14 Susac syndrome patients and some 15 multiple sclerosis patients.

Peripheral blood CD8+ and CD4+ T cells from healthy donors, Susac syndrome patients and multiple sclerosis patients were profiled by high-throughput TCR beta sequencing. Treatment-naive patients with stable or active relapsing-remitting disease fulfilling revised McDonald criteria were used as multiple sclerosis controls. Bulk CD8+ and CD4+ T cells were purified by magnetic negative isolation, while CD8+ TEMRA cells were enriched using FACS. Blood was collected in EDTA tubes and processed within 24 hours, with PBMCs isolated through density gradient centrifugation. PBMCs destined for TCR sequencing were cryopreserved in liquid nitrogen and later thawed in a 37 °C water bath. Purity of sorted or isolated CD4+, CD8+ and CD8+ TEMRA cells was at least 90%. Concerning this clonotype itself: Its specific antigen is unknown. No base quality information exists; no much larger clone differs at one position.

RNA was extracted using the RNeasy kit, and about 0.5 to 1 ug of the RNA was reverse transcribed with random hexamers. TCR beta CDR3 regions were amplified with the immunoSEQ multiplex PCR assay covering 54 Vbeta and 13 Jbeta segments. To correct PCR amplification bias, a synthetic template baseline was used for both primer optimization and computational correction. In the authors' own workflow: Only productive sequences were kept, with reads annotated to V, D and J genes according to IMGT and analyzed in immunoSEQ Analyzer. To calculate clonality, Shannon entropy was normalized by log2 of the number of productive unique sequences and then subtracted from one. For each patient and control, public and private clones were evaluated among the 100 most prevalent clones. A clone was defined as Susac-specific if it was absent from the healthy and MS cohorts, from about a thousand published viral clones and from other ImmuneACCESS disease sequences. Clones were called with MiXCR by TCRdb after fastp trimmed the public reads at Q25, and only in-frame beta chains were retained. Each CDR3 protein gets just one entry, which takes the most common genes and DNA from the rows behind it. The V and J calls were determined by TCRdb, not by the authors. The sample table records approximately 300,000 distinct CDR3 sequences; about 91% of these occur just once. In total, the top ten clones hold roughly 0.2% of the sample.

CDR3 length: 14 amino acids, cysteine to phenylalanine. Just the 42-base CDR3 DNA is kept, in frame starting at base 1. CDR1 and CDR2 (DFQATT, SNEGSKA) derive from the germline V gene (reference sequence). Here V drops 3 bases and J drops 1 base, and the junction holds 2 bases not matched to any gene. The full study reports these points: The number of individuals in the TCR sequencing and HLA analysis was recognized as being relatively small.

The clonotype comes from a human donor with multiple sclerosis. The receptor chain draws on TRBV20-1 and TRBJ2-5, with TRBD1 matching 10 junction bases. Sequencing was carried out using CD8+ T cells from PBMCs. The DNA is as follows: TGCAGTGCTAGGACAGGGGGCTCCCAAGAGACCCAGTACTTC. Translated, it reads CSARTGGSQETQYF.